The source of this T cell receptor beta chain is a study of cytomegalovirus exposure and HLA in healthy donors. The CDR3 totals 14 residues. Germline CDR1 and CDR2: MNHEY and SVGAGI. V shed 6 bases and J shed 2 bases, with 13 bases lying between them. The method was immunoSEQ multiplex PCR; TCRdb's version includes in-frame clones alone and lacks a portion of them. The profile shows about 160,000 clones, roughly nine tenths of them singletons. The receptor comes from a woman aged 30 to 39 in good health and CMV-seronegative. The sample taken for sequencing was PBMCs. The V and J genes are TRBV6-5 and TRBJ1-2, with D possibly matching TRBD1 (5 bases). CDR3 in amino acids: CASRPTAPNYGYTF. CDR3 nucleotides: TGTGCCAGCAGACCGACAGCTCCGAACTATGGCTACACCTTC.